Listed below are T cell receptor beta chains from one sample, sequenced in a study of blood T cell repertoires in COVID-19. The method was immunoSEQ multiplex PCR; TCRdb's version includes in-frame clones alone and lacks a portion of them. The sample holds roughly 150,000 clones, roughly 86% seen once. The source material was peripheral blood. The source of these receptors is a woman aged 80 or over with COVID-19, enrolled during active disease. Each CDR3 is given with its conserved first and last residue. Fields, in order: CDR3 protein, CDR3 DNA, V gene, clone size, J gene, D gene. The D gene is left open where the match is weak. Where a row states a size, it is once, few, many or the class of an expanded clone; other rows omit it.

cdr3_aa: CASSLAVGEDEQFF; cdr3_nt: TGTGCCAGCAGCTTAGCGGTGGGAGAGGATGAGCAGTTCTTC; v_call: TRBV7-2; clone_size: -; j_call: TRBJ2-1; d_call: -
cdr3_aa: CASSHLGGSDTGELFF; cdr3_nt: TGTGCCAGCAGCCACTTGGGTGGGAGTGACACCGGGGAGCTGTTTTTT; v_call: TRBV7-3; clone_size: -; j_call: TRBJ2-2; d_call: -
cdr3_aa: CASSSMGGPIRQPQHF; cdr3_nt: TGTGCCAGTAGTAGTATGGGAGGACCAATTCGTCAGCCCCAGCATTTT; v_call: TRBV19; clone_size: -; j_call: TRBJ1-5; d_call: -
cdr3_aa: CASSLALALGAGELFF; cdr3_nt: TGTGCCAGCAGCTTAGCGCTTGCCCTGGGAGCCGGGGAGCTGTTTTTT; v_call: TRBV7-2; clone_size: once; j_call: TRBJ2-2; d_call: -
cdr3_aa: CASSRPGGEQYF; cdr3_nt: TGTGCCAGCAGCCGGCCAGGGGGCGAGCAGTACTTC; v_call: TRBV3-1/TRBV3-2; clone_size: -; j_call: TRBJ2-7; d_call: TRBD1
cdr3_aa: CSASGTSDTDTQYF; cdr3_nt: TGCAGTGCTAGTGGGACTAGCGACACAGATACGCAGTATTTT; v_call: TRBV20-1; clone_size: -; j_call: TRBJ2-3; d_call: TRBD2
cdr3_aa: CATTGTGNQGEQYF; cdr3_nt: TGCGCCACTACGGGGACAGGGAACCAGGGCGAGCAGTACTTC; v_call: TRBV6-5; clone_size: -; j_call: TRBJ2-7; d_call: TRBD1
cdr3_aa: CASSLGHSSNYGYTF; cdr3_nt: TGTGCCAGCAGCTTAGGACACTCCTCTAACTATGGCTACACCTTC; v_call: TRBV7-2; clone_size: once; j_call: TRBJ1-2; d_call: -
cdr3_aa: CASSLQILANTGELFF; cdr3_nt: TGCGCCAGCAGCCTACAGATCCTCGCGAACACCGGGGAGCTGTTTTTT; v_call: TRBV4-3; clone_size: -; j_call: TRBJ2-2; d_call: -
cdr3_aa: CASSLEGTGAAAFF; cdr3_nt: TGTGCCAGCAGCTTAGAAGGGACAGGGGCAGCGGCTTTCTTT; v_call: TRBV11-2; clone_size: -; j_call: TRBJ1-1; d_call: TRBD1
cdr3_aa: CASGDRGSYGYTF; cdr3_nt: TGTGCCAGTGGCGACAGGGGGAGTTATGGCTACACCTTC; v_call: TRBV19; clone_size: -; j_call: TRBJ1-2; d_call: TRBD1
cdr3_aa: CASSLTGHGANTGELFF; cdr3_nt: TGTGCCAGCAGCTTAACAGGACACGGAGCGAACACCGGGGAGCTGTTTTTT; v_call: TRBV7-9; clone_size: -; j_call: TRBJ2-2; d_call: -
cdr3_aa: CASSIRGTGRQPQHF; cdr3_nt: TGTGCCAGTAGTATCCGAGGGACAGGACGGCAGCCCCAGCATTTT; v_call: TRBV19; clone_size: -; j_call: TRBJ1-5; d_call: TRBD1
cdr3_aa: CAISEGVAVGNEQFF; cdr3_nt: TGTGCCATCAGTGAAGGGGTAGCGGTAGGCAATGAGCAGTTCTTC; v_call: TRBV10-3; clone_size: -; j_call: TRBJ2-1; d_call: -
cdr3_aa: CASSPDRWRVEKLFF; cdr3_nt: TGTGCCAGCAGTCCGGACCGATGGCGGGTTGAAAAACTGTTTTTT; v_call: TRBV28; clone_size: -; j_call: TRBJ1-4; d_call: -
cdr3_aa: CASSLAGGRNTGELFF; cdr3_nt: TGTGCCAGCAGCTTGGCTGGCGGGAGGAACACCGGGGAGCTGTTTTTT; v_call: TRBV5-4; clone_size: -; j_call: TRBJ2-2; d_call: TRBD2
cdr3_aa: CASSQEQGNYGYTF; cdr3_nt: TGCGCCAGCAGCCAAGAACAGGGGAACTATGGCTACACCTTC; v_call: TRBV4-3; clone_size: -; j_call: TRBJ1-2; d_call: TRBD1
cdr3_aa: CSVDTIEAFF; cdr3_nt: TGCAGCGTAGACACAATTGAAGCTTTCTTT; v_call: TRBV29-1; clone_size: -; j_call: TRBJ1-1; d_call: -
cdr3_aa: CASSPDRAPNQPQHF; cdr3_nt: TGTGCCAGCAGCCCCGACAGGGCCCCAAATCAGCCCCAGCATTTT; v_call: TRBV9; clone_size: -; j_call: TRBJ1-5; d_call: TRBD1
cdr3_aa: CASSPRAGGESYEQYF; cdr3_nt: TGTGCCAGCTCACCACGGGCGGGAGGAGAATCCTACGAGCAGTACTTC; v_call: TRBV18; clone_size: -; j_call: TRBJ2-7; d_call: TRBD2
cdr3_aa: CSVEGSTGAYEQYF; cdr3_nt: TGCAGCGTTGAAGGGTCGACAGGGGCCTACGAGCAGTACTTC; v_call: TRBV29-1; clone_size: -; j_call: TRBJ2-7; d_call: TRBD1
cdr3_aa: CATQTGGATNEQFF; cdr3_nt: TGTGCCACCCAGACAGGGGGCGCCACCAATGAGCAGTTCTTC; v_call: TRBV19; clone_size: -; j_call: TRBJ2-1; d_call: TRBD1
cdr3_aa: CASSSWTSGKETQYF; cdr3_nt: TGTGCCAGCAGCTCCTGGACTAGCGGAAAAGAGACCCAGTACTTC; v_call: TRBV6-5; clone_size: -; j_call: TRBJ2-5; d_call: TRBD2
cdr3_aa: CASSYSSPRGGEQYF; cdr3_nt: TGTGCCAGCAGTTACTCGAGCCCCCGGGGGGGAGAGCAGTACTTC; v_call: TRBV6-5; clone_size: once; j_call: TRBJ2-7; d_call: TRBD2
cdr3_aa: CASSQDVQGAPYGYTF; cdr3_nt: TGTGCCAGCAGCCAAGATGTCCAGGGGGCCCCATATGGCTACACCTTC; v_call: TRBV4-2; clone_size: -; j_call: TRBJ1-2; d_call: TRBD1
cdr3_aa: CASSPPDRLDEQFF; cdr3_nt: TGTGCCAGCAGTCCGCCGGACAGGCTCGATGAGCAGTTCTTC; v_call: TRBV28; clone_size: -; j_call: TRBJ2-1; d_call: TRBD1
cdr3_aa: CASGAGLYNEQFF; cdr3_nt: TGTGCCAGCGGGGCGGGACTCTACAATGAGCAGTTCTTC; v_call: TRBV3-1/TRBV3-2; clone_size: -; j_call: TRBJ2-1; d_call: -
cdr3_aa: CASSPRDRGKETQYF; cdr3_nt: TGTGCCAGCAGTCCCCGGGACAGGGGGAAAGAGACCCAGTACTTC; v_call: TRBV6-5; clone_size: -; j_call: TRBJ2-5; d_call: TRBD1
cdr3_aa: CASSPLIGTGTDTQYF; cdr3_nt: TGTGCCAGCAGCCCCCTCATCGGGACAGGCACAGATACGCAGTATTTT; v_call: TRBV5-5; clone_size: once; j_call: TRBJ2-3; d_call: TRBD1
cdr3_aa: CASSLSGGGSTDTQYF; cdr3_nt: TGTGCCAGCAGCTTATCGGGAGGAGGGAGCACAGATACGCAGTATTTT; v_call: TRBV7-6; clone_size: -; j_call: TRBJ2-3; d_call: TRBD2
cdr3_aa: CASRQITGTGNSYEQYF; cdr3_nt: TGTGCCAGTAGGCAGATTACCGGGACAGGGAATTCCTACGAGCAGTACTTC; v_call: TRBV19; clone_size: -; j_call: TRBJ2-7; d_call: TRBD1
cdr3_aa: CASSLGAGGSQETQYF; cdr3_nt: TGCGCCAGCAGCTTGGGGGCGGGAGGCTCACAAGAGACCCAGTACTTC; v_call: TRBV5-1; clone_size: -; j_call: TRBJ2-5; d_call: TRBD2
cdr3_aa: CASSPPSRGRTGSEQYF; cdr3_nt: TGTGCCAGCTCACCACCGTCCAGGGGCCGCACCGGGTCCGAGCAGTACTTC; v_call: TRBV18; clone_size: -; j_call: TRBJ2-7; d_call: -
cdr3_aa: CASSSGDLAGANVLTF; cdr3_nt: TGCGCCAGCAGTAGCGGGGACCTCGCTGGGGCCAACGTCCTGACTTTC; v_call: TRBV5-1; clone_size: -; j_call: TRBJ2-6; d_call: TRBD2
cdr3_aa: CASSLGTANEQFF; cdr3_nt: TGTGCCAGCAGCCTCGGGACTGCCAATGAGCAGTTCTTC; v_call: TRBV4-2; clone_size: -; j_call: TRBJ2-1; d_call: -
cdr3_aa: CASSVELGRNEQFF; cdr3_nt: TGTGCCAGCAGCGTAGAGCTGGGGAGGAATGAGCAGTTCTTC; v_call: TRBV9; clone_size: -; j_call: TRBJ2-1; d_call: -
cdr3_aa: CASSGGQGRPGELFF; cdr3_nt: TGTGCCAGTAGTGGGGGACAGGGAAGACCCGGGGAGCTGTTTTTT; v_call: TRBV19; clone_size: -; j_call: TRBJ2-2; d_call: TRBD1
cdr3_aa: CATSDSRGFQETQYF; cdr3_nt: TGTGCCACCAGTGACAGTCGGGGGTTCCAAGAGACCCAGTACTTC; v_call: TRBV24-1; clone_size: -; j_call: TRBJ2-5; d_call: -
cdr3_aa: CASSERDRDGEQYF; cdr3_nt: TGTGCCAGCAGTGAGAGGGACAGGGATGGCGAGCAGTACTTC; v_call: TRBV6-1; clone_size: once; j_call: TRBJ2-7; d_call: TRBD1
cdr3_aa: CASRPLGGYNQPQHF; cdr3_nt: TGTGCCAGCAGGCCTTTGGGGGGGTACAATCAGCCCCAGCATTTT; v_call: TRBV28; clone_size: -; j_call: TRBJ1-5; d_call: -
cdr3_aa: CSVLGGTASHEKLFF; cdr3_nt: TGCAGCGTTTTGGGCGGGACCGCCTCCCATGAAAAACTGTTTTTT; v_call: TRBV29-1; clone_size: -; j_call: TRBJ1-4; d_call: -
cdr3_aa: CASSTQGSSYEQYF; cdr3_nt: TGCGCCAGCAGCACCCAGGGGAGCTCCTACGAGCAGTACTTC; v_call: TRBV5-1; clone_size: -; j_call: TRBJ2-7; d_call: -
cdr3_aa: CASSLAPRGEQFF; cdr3_nt: TGCGCCAGCAGCTTGGCTCCTCGAGGGGAGCAGTTCTTC; v_call: TRBV5-1; clone_size: -; j_call: TRBJ2-1; d_call: -
cdr3_aa: CASSPGDRDYGYTF; cdr3_nt: TGTGCCAGCAGCCCGGGAGACAGGGATTATGGCTACACCTTC; v_call: TRBV7-8; clone_size: once; j_call: TRBJ1-2; d_call: TRBD1
cdr3_aa: CASRSLAGVGKTGELFF; cdr3_nt: TGTGCCAGTAGATCACTAGCGGGAGTAGGGAAGACCGGGGAGCTGTTTTTT; v_call: TRBV19; clone_size: few; j_call: TRBJ2-2; d_call: TRBD2